One and the same sample provided the 14 T cell receptor beta chains below, sequenced in a study of regulatory T cells in long-lasting Graves disease. The time point here: newly diagnosed GD, antithyroid drugs for less than 3 months. RNA from PBMCs was the source of the TCR library. Arm-PCR of CDR3 regions with iRepertoire HTBI primers generated TCR beta libraries. TCRdb re-called the multiplex PCR reads with MiXCR, one entry per CDR3 protein. The data show 440,000 or so distinct CDR3 sequences, 15% to 20% seen once. The same sample was also studied in work on T cells in Graves' hyperthyroidism and ophthalmopathy.

The material sequenced was peripheral blood mononuclear cells (PBMCs), taken at new diagnosis, from a patient treated with antithyroid drugs. These receptors all come from a woman in her 30s with Graves disease.

This clonotype appeared many times. This chain uses TRBV4-1 with TRBJ1-5; no reliable D call. CDR3 length: 16 amino acids. V lost 0 bases and J lost 9, with 18 bases in between. The V gene's germline CDR1 is MGHRA and CDR2 YSYEKL. This CDR3 is CASSQEREGSGRPQHF. The CDR3 DNA reads as TGCGCCAGCAGCCAAGAAAGGGAAGGGTCGGGGAGGCCCCAGCATTTT.

This clonotype has a handful of counts. The DNA of the CDR3 is TGTGCCACCAGCAGAGATAATGCAGGGCCCAATGAGCAGTTCTTC. Protein sequence: CATSRDNAGPNEQFF. V gene TRBV15 combines with J gene TRBJ2-1, with D maybe TRBD1 (5 bases). Germline-derived CDR1 and CDR2 are LNHNV and YYDKDF (reference sequence). The CDR3 consists of 15 residues. Trimming removed 0 bases from V and 6 bases from J, with 12 bases in between.

This clonotype is a singleton in its sample. The CDR3: CASSYKRESNEQYF. In nucleotides, the CDR3 is TGTGCCAGCAGTTACAAGCGGGAGTCCAACGAGCAGTACTTC. This chain joins TRBV6-2 or TRBV6-3 and TRBJ2-7; 8 positions match TRBD2. The CDR3 extends over 14 amino acids. The germline V gene encodes CDR1 MNHEY and CDR2 SVGEGT. V trimming: 2 bases; J trimming: 5 bases; junction bases outside the gene matches: 5.

This clonotype was counted a few times. The rearrangement joins TRBV20-1 to TRBJ1-3; D is uncertain. The CDR3 sequence is 12 residues long. Germline CDR1 reads DFQATT; CDR2 reads SNEGSKA (reference sequence). The V gene lost 3 bases and the J gene lost 3 bases, with 6 bases spanning the gap. CDR3 loop: CSASGNGNTIYF. CDR3 DNA: TGCAGTGCTAGCGGGAATGGAAACACCATATATTTT.

The table lists this clonotype with many counts. CDR3: CASSQELSSTDTQYF. The CDR3 nucleotides read TGTGCCAGCAGCCAAGAGTTATCTAGCACAGATACGCAGTATTTT. The chain carries TRBV3-1 and TRBJ2-3; D gene unclear. The ends were cut back, 0 bases at V and 0 bases at J, with 7 bases in the middle. The CDR3 has 15 amino acids. Germline V gene data show CDR1 as LGHDT and CDR2 as YNNKEL (reference sequence).

Only a few counts were recorded for this clonotype. J is TRBJ2-7 and V is TRBV4-3, with a possible D match to TRBD2 (6 bases). The CDR3 sequence is 15 residues long. Germline CDR1 LGHNA, CDR2 YSLEER. The V gene lost 0 bases and the J gene lost 7 bases, with 16 bases spanning the gap. In DNA form, the CDR3 reads TGCGCCAGCAGCCAAGATGGGGGGTCTTCCGGGGAGCAGTACTTC. It translates to CASSQDGGSSGEQYF.

In regard to this clonotype: It may be a read error: a sequence one base away is much more abundant. The CDR3 DNA sequence: TGCAGTGCACACGGGAGCAGTTACGAGCCGTACTTC. Translated: CSAHGSSYEPYF. The chain carries TRBV20-1 and TRBJ2-7, with D possibly TRBD2 on 6 matching bases. Looked up from germline, CDR1 is DFQATT and CDR2 is SNEGSKA (reference sequence). The CDR3 is 12 residues long.

The J gene is TRBJ2-3, the V gene TRBV24-1; D is perhaps TRBD1 or TRBD2 (6 bases each). Germline CDR1 and CDR2: KGHDR and SFDVKD. V was shortened by 6 bases and J by 0 bases, with 15 bases between the two germline ends. The CDR3 runs to 16 residues. The CDR3 DNA sequence: TGTGCCACCAGTTCACAAAGGGGGGCTAGCACAGATACGCAGTATTTT. Protein sequence: CATSSQRGASTDTQYF.

This clonotype was detected a few times. This may stem from a read error, because a much larger clone lies one nucleotide away. This sequence joins TRBV6-9 and TRBJ2-1, with unresolved D. Germline V gene lookup returns CDR1 MNHGY and CDR2 SVAAGI. This CDR3 spans 12 amino acids. The CDR3 nucleotides are TGTGCCAGCAGTTACAAGTGGGCTGAGCAGCTCTTC. Translation: CASSYKWAEQLF.

This clonotype was counted ten times or more. The chain employs TRBV20-1 and TRBJ2-1, with D tentatively TRBD2 (7 bases). The V end lost 5 bases, the J end lost 0 bases, and 20 bases lay between the germline ends. CDR3 length: 17 amino acids. Germline CDR1 DFQATT, CDR2 SNEGSKA (reference sequence). The CDR3 DNA is TGCAGTGCTCCTGGGGGCCCTAGCGGCAGCTCCTACAATGAGCAGTTCTTC. It codes for CSAPGGPSGSSYNEQFF.

Turning to this clonotype: A far larger clone is a single base away, which makes a read error likely. This chain connects TRBV7-2 to TRBJ2-3; D gene unclear. CDR3 length: 14 residues. Germline V gives CDR1 SGHTA, CDR2 FQGNSA. V was shortened by 5 bases and J by 10 bases, with 19 bases between the two germline ends. CDR3 in amino acids: CASSLTAPLWAQYF. As DNA, the CDR3 is TGTGCCAGCAGCCTCACCGCACCGCTTTGGGCGCAGTATTTT.

This clonotype was picked up a small number of times. The J gene is TRBJ2-3, the V gene TRBV6-1, with D possibly TRBD1 on 5 matching bases. This CDR3 comprises 14 residues. Trimming cost V 7 bases and J 2 bases, with 13 bases left between them. CDR1 is MNHNS and CDR2 is SASEGT in the germline V gene. The CDR3 region is CASIGAGYTDTQYF. The CDR3 DNA follows: TGTGCCAGCATAGGGGCCGGTTACACAGATACGCAGTATTTT.

In its sample, this clonotype was seen many times. The CDR3 region is CASSPSGRGPDTQYF. The CDR3 DNA reads TGTGCCAGCAGCCCTAGCGGGAGGGGGCCAGATACGCAGTATTTT. The J gene is TRBJ2-3, the V gene TRBV7-2; TRBD2 aligns across 12 bases. The CDR3 totals 15 residues. Per germline, CDR1 SGHTA and CDR2 FQGNSA. The V segment lost 5 bases and the J segment 4 bases; nucleotides outside the gene matches: 4.

This clonotype was seen ten or more times. Germline is not matched at one junction end, which may reflect a read error. V and J are TRBV7-7 and TRBJ2-1, with D tentatively TRBD2 (6 bases). This CDR3 region has 14 residues. CDR1 and CDR2 (germline): SSHAT, FNYEAQ (reference sequence). Written as DNA, the CDR3 is TGTGCTAGCAGGCCACTAGCAACCCACAATGAGCAGTTCTTC. Translating it yields CASRPLATHNEQFF. The full variable domain, completed using reference TRBV7-7 and TRBJ2-1, is GAGVSQSPRYKVTKRGQDVTLRCDPISSHATLYWYQQALGQGPEFLTYFNYEAQPDKSGLPSDRFSAERPEGSISTLTIQRTEQRDSAMYRCASRPLATHNEQFFGPGTRLTVL.